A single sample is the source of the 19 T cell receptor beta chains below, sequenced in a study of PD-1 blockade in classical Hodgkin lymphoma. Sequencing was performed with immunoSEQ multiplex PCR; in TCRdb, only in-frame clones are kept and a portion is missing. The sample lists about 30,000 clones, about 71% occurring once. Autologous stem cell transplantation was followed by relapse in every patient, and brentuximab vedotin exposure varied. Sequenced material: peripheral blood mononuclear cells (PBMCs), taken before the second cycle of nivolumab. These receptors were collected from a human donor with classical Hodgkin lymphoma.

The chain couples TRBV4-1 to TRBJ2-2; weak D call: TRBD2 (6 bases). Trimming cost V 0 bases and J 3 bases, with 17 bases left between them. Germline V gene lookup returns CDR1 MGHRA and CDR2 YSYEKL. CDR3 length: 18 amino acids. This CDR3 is CASSQEGDGGPYTGELFF. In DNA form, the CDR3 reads TGCGCCAGCAGCCAAGAGGGGGACGGGGGACCCTACACCGGGGAGCTGTTTTTT.

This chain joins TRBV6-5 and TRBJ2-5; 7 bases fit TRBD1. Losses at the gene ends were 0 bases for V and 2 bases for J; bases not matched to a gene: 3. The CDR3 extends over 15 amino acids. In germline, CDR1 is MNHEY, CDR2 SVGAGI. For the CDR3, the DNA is TGTGCCAGCAGTTACTCATCAGGGGGACAAGAGACCCAGTACTTC. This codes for CASSYSSGGQETQYF.

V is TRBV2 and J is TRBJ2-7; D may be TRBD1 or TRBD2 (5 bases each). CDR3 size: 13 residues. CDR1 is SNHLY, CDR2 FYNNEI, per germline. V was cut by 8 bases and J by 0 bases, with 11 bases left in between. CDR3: CASRDGASYEQYF. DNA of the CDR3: TGTGCCAGCCGGGACGGGGCCTCCTACGAGCAGTACTTC.

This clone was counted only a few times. The CDR3 coding sequence is TGTGCCAGCAGCCCAGGGACTGTGGAGACCCAGTACTTC. This translates into CASSPGTVETQYF. The chain recombines TRBV7-2 with TRBJ2-5, with D perhaps matching TRBD2 (6 bases). The length of the CDR3 is 13 residues. Between the trimmed V and J ends, which lost 5 bases and 5 bases, there was a span of 12 bases. Germline V gives CDR1 SGHTA, CDR2 FQGNSA.

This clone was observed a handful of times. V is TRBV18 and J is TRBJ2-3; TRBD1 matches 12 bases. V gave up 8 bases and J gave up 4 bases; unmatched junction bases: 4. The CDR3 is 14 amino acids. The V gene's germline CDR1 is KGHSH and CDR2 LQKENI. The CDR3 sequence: CASTGQGASDTQYF. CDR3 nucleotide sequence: TGTGCCAGCACGGGACAGGGGGCATCAGATACGCAGTATTTT.

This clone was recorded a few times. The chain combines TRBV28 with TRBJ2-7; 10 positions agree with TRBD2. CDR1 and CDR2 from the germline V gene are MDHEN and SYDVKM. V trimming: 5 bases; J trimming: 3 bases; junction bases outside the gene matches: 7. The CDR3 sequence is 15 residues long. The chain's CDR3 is CASSPERGGYYEQYF. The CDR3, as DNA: TGTGCCAGCAGTCCCGAGCGGGGGGGCTACTACGAGCAGTACTTC.

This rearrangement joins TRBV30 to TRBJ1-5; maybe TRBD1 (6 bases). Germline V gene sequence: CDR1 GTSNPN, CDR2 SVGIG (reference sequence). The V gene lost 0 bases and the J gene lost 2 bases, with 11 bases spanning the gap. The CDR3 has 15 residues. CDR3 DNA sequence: TGTGCCTGGAGTGTCACAGGGTTAGGCAATCAGCCCCAGCATTTT. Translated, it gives CAWSVTGLGNQPQHF.

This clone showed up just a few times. The CDR3 nucleotides are TGTGCCAGCCACAGGGGGAGTACTGAAGCTTTCTTT. Translation: CASHRGSTEAFF. V and J are TRBV6-5 and TRBJ1-1; 8 positions match TRBD1. Germline loops: CDR1 MNHEY, CDR2 SVGAGI. Losses at the gene ends were 8 bases for V and 5 bases for J; bases not matched to a gene: 4. This CDR3 has 12 amino acids.

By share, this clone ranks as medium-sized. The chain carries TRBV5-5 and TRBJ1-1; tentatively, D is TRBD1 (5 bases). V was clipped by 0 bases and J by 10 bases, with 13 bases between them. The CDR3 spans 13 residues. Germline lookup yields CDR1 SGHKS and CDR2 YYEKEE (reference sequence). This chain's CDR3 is CASSLDTGGRAFF. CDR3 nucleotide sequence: TGTGCCAGCAGCTTGGACACCGGGGGTCGAGCTTTCTTT.

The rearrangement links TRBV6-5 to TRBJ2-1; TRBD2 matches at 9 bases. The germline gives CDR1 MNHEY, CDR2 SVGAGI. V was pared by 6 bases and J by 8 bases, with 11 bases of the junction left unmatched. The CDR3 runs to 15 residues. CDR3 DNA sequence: TGTGCCAGCAGGCTCGTAGCGGGGGTTTTTGATGAGCAGTTCTTC. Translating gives CASRLVAGVFDEQFF.

The CDR3 DNA reads as TGTGCCACCAGCAAAGCGAGGGGGGCACCCTCCTACGAGCAGTACTTC. Translation: CATSKARGAPSYEQYF. This chain joins TRBV15 and TRBJ2-7; D tentatively fits TRBD1 or TRBD2 (6 bases each). CDR3 length equals 16 residues. CDR1 and CDR2 from the germline V gene are LNHNV and YYDKDF (reference sequence). The germline V and J ends were trimmed by 4 bases and 0 bases, with 16 bases remaining between them.

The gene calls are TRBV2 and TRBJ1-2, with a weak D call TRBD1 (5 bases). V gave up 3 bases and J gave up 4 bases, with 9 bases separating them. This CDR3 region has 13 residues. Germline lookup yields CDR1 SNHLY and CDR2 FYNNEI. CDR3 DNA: TGTGCCAGCAGTGACAGGGTTTCCTATGGCTACACCTTC. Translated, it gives CASSDRVSYGYTF.

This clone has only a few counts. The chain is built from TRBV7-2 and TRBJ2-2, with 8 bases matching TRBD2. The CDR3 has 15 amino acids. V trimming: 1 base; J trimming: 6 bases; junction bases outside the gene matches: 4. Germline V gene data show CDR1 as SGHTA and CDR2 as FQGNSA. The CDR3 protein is CASSLVAGGSGELFF. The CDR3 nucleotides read TGTGCCAGCAGCTTAGTTGCGGGGGGATCCGGGGAGCTGTTTTTT.

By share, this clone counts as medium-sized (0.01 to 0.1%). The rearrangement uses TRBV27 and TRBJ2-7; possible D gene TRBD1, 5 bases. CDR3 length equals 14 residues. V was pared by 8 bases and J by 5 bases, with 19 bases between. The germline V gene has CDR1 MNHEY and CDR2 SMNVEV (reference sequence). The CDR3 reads CASLLSAGSNEQYF. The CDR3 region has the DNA TGTGCCAGCCTCCTTTCAGCAGGGTCCAACGAGCAGTACTTC.

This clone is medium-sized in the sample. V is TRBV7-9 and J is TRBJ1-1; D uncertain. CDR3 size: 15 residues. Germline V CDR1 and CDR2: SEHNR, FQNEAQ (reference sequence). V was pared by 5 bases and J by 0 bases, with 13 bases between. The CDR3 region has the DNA TGTGCCAGCAGCCCCCCTGGGATCATGAACACTGAAGCTTTCTTT. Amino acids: CASSPPGIMNTEAFF.

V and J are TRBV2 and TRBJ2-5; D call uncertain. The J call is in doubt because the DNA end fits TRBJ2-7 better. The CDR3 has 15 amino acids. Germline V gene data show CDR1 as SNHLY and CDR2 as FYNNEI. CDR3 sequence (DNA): TGTGCCAGCAGTGACTTCACTACACTTCCCTACGAGCAGTACTTC. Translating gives CASSDFTTLPYEQYF.

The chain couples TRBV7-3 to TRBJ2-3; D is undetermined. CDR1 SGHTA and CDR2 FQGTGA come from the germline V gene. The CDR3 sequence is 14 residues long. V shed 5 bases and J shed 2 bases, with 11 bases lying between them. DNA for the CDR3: TGTGCCAGCAGCGACCGACGGGTCACAGATACGCAGTATTTT. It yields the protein CASSDRRVTDTQYF.

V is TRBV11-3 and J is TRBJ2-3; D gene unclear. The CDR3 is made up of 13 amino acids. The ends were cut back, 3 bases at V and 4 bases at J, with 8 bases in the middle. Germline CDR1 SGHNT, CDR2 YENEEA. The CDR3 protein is CASSFGPADTQYF. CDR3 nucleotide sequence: TGTGCCAGCAGCTTTGGGCCAGCAGATACGCAGTATTTT.

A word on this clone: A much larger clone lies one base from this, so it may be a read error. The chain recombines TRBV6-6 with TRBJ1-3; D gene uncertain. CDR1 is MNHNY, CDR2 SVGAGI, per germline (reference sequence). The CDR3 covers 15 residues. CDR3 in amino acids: CASSYVQPSGNIIYF. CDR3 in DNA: TGTGCCAGCAGTTACGTGCAGCCCTCTGGAAACATCATATATTTT.